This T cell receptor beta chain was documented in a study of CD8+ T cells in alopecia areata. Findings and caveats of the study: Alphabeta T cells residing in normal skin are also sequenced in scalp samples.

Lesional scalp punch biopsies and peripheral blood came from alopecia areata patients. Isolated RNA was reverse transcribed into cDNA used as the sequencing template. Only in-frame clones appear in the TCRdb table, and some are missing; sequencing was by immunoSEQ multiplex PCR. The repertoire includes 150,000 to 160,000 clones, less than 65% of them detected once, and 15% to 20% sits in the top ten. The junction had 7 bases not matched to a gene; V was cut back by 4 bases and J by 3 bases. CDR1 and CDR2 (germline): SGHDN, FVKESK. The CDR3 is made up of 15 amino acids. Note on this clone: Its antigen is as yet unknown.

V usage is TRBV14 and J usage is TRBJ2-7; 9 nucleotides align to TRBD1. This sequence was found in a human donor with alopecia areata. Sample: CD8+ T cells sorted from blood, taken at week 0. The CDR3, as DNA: TGTGCCAGCAGCCTCGGGACAGGGAATGGCTACGAGCAGTACTTC. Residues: CASSLGTGNGYEQYF.